Below, one T cell receptor beta chain is given with its context. RNA was extracted and reverse transcribed into cDNA as the sequencing template. Clones were sequenced by immunoSEQ multiplex PCR, and TCRdb holds only the in-frame ones, with some missing. The data contain a few hundred thousand clones, roughly two thirds of them singletons. These data are taken from a study of CD8+ T cells in alopecia areata. The CDR3 sequence is 12 residues long. Germline trimming cut 3 bases from V and 10 bases from J; bases unmatched to any gene: 8. Germline V lookup: CDR1 GTSNPN, CDR2 SVGIG (reference sequence). Sequenced material: CD4+ T cells sorted from blood, taken at week 0. The V gene is TRBV30, the J gene TRBJ2-7; TRBD1 matches 8 bases. The sequence derives from a human donor with alopecia areata. The CDR3 DNA follows: TGTGCCTGGAGAGGGGCAGGGGGCGACCAGTACTTC. Residues: CAWRGAGGDQYF.